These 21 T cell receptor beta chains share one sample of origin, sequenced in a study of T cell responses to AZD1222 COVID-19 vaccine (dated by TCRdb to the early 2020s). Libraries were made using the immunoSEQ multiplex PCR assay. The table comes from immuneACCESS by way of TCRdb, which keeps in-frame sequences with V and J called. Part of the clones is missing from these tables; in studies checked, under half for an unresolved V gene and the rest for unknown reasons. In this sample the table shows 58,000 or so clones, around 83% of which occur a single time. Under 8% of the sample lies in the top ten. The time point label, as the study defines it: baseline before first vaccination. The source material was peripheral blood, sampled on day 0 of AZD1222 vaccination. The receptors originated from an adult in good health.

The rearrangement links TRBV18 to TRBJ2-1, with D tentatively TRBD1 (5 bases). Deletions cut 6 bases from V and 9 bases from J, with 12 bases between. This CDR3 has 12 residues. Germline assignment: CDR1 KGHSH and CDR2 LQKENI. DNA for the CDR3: TGTGCCAGCTCCAGGGCGGTGGCTGAGCAGTTCTTC. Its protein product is CASSRAVAEQFF.

The CDR3 DNA reads TGTGCCAGCAGTTACAGGACAGGGGTTGGCTCCTACGAGCAGTACTTC. It translates to CASSYRTGVGSYEQYF. V gene TRBV6-6 combines with J gene TRBJ2-7; TRBD1 aligns across 9 bases. Germline loops: CDR1 MNHNY, CDR2 SVGAGI (reference sequence). With V trimmed by 2 bases and J by 0 bases, 5 bases remained unmatched. CDR3 length: 16 residues.

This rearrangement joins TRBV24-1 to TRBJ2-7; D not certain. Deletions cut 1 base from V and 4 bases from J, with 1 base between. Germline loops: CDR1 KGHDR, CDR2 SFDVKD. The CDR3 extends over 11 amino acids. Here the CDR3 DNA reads TGTGCCACCAGTGATTTTTACGAGCAGTACTTC. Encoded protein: CATSDFYEQYF.

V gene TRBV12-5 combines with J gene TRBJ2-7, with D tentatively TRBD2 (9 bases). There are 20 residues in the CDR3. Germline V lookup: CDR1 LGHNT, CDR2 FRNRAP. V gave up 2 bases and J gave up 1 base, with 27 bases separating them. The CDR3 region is CASGLSPGGLLTSGSYEQYF. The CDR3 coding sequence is TGTGCTAGTGGTTTGTCACCAGGGGGCCTCTTGACTAGCGGTTCCTACGAGCAGTACTTC.

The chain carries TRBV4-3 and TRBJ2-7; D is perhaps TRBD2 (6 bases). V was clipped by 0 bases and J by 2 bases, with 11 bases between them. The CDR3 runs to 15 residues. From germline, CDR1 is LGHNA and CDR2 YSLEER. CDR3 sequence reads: CASSQDKEGTYEQYF. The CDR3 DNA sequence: TGCGCCAGCAGCCAAGATAAGGAGGGGACCTACGAGCAGTACTTC.

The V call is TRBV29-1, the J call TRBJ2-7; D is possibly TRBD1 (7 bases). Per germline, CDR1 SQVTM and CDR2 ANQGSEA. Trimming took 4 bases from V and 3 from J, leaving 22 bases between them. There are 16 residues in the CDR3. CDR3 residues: CSVGGTQRQGHYEQYF. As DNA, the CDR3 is TGCAGCGTTGGGGGGACTCAGCGACAGGGACACTACGAGCAGTACTTC.

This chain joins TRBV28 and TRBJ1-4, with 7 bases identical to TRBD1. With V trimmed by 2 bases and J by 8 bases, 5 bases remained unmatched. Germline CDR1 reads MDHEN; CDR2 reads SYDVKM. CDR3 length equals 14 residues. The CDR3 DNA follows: TGTGCCAGCAGTTTAGGACAGGAGCCAGAAAAACTGTTTTTT. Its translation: CASSLGQEPEKLFF.

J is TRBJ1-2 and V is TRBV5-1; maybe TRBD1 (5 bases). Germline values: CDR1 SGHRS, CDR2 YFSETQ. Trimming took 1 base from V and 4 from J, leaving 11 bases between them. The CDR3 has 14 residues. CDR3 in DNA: TGCGCCAGCAGCTTGACATACAGGCTCTATGGCTACACCTTC. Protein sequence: CASSLTYRLYGYTF.

For the CDR3, the DNA is TGTGCCAGCAGCCTCGGGCTGGGACAGGAAGACCTAACGCGGTATGGCTACACCTTC. It specifies CASSLGLGQEDLTRYGYTF. V usage is TRBV4-2 and J usage is TRBJ1-2; 8 nucleotides match TRBD1. CDR3 length: 19 amino acids. Germline V gene data show CDR1 as LGHNA and CDR2 as YNFKEQ. V trimming: 4 bases; J trimming: 5 bases; junction bases outside the gene matches: 21.

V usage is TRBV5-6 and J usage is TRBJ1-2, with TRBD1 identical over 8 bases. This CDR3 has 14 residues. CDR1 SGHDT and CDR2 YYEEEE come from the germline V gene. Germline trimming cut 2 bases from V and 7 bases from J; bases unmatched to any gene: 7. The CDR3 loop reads CASSFGIDRGGYTF. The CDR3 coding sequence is TGTGCCAGCAGCTTCGGGATTGACAGGGGTGGCTACACCTTC.

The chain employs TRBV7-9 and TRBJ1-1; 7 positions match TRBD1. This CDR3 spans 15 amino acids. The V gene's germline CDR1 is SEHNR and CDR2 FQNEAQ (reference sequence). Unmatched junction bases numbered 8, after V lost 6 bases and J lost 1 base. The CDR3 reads CASSSPGTANTEAFF. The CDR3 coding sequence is TGTGCCAGCAGTTCGCCCGGGACAGCGAACACTGAAGCTTTCTTT.

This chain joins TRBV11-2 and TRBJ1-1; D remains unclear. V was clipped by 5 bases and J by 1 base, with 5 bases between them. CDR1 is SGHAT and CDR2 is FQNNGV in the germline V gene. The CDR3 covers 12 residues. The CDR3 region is CASSVGNTEAFF. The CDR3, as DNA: TGTGCCAGCAGCGTTGGGAACACTGAAGCTTTCTTT.

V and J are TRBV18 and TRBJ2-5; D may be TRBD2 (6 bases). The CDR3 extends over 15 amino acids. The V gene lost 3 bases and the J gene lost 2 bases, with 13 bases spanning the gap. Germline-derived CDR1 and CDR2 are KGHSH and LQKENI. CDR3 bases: TGTGCCAGCTCACCGGGATGGGGGGAGCAAGAGACCCAGTACTTC. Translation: CASSPGWGEQETQYF. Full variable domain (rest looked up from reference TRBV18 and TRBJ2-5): NAGVMQNPRHLVRRRGQEARLRCSPMKGHSHVYWYRQLPEEGLKFMVYLQKENIIDESGMPKERFSAEFPKEGPSILRIQQVVRGDSAAYFCASSPGWGEQETQYFGPGTRLLVL.

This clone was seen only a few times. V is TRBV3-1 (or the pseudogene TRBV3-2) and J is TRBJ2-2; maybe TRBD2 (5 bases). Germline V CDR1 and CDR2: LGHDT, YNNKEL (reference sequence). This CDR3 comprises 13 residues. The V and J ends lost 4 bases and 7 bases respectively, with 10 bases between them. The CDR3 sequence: CASSRIGGGELFF. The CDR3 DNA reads TGTGCCAGCAGCCGAATCGGAGGCGGGGAGCTGTTTTTT.

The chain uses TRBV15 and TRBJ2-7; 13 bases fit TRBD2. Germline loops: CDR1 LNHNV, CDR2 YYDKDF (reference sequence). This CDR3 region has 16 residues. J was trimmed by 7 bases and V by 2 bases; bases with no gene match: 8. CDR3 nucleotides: TGTGCCACCAGCAGACGTACTAGCGGGGGGGCCCTTGAGCAGTACTTC. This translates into CATSRRTSGGALEQYF.

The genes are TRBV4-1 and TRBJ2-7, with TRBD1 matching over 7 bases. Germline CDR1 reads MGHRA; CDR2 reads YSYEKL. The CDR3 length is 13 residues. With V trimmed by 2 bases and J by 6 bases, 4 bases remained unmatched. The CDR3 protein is CASSQRSGGEQYF. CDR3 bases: TGCGCCAGCAGCCAAAGGTCAGGGGGCGAGCAGTACTTC.

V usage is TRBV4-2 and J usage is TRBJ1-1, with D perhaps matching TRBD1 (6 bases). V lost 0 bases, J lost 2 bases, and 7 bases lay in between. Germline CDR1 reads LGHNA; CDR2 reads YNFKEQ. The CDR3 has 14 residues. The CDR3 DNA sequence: TGTGCCAGCAGCCAAGACAGGGGCAACACTGAAGCTTTCTTT. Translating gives CASSQDRGNTEAFF.

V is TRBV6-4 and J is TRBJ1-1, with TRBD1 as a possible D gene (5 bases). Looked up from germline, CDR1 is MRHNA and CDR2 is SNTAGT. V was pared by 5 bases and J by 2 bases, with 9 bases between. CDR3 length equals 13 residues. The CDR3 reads CASSPRVNTEAFF. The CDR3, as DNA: TGTGCCAGCAGTCCCAGGGTAAACACTGAAGCTTTCTTT.

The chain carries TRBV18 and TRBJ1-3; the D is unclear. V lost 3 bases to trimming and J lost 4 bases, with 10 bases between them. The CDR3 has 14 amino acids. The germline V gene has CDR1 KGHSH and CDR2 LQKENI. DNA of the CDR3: TGTGCCAGCTCACCCTTAGTAGACGGAAACACCATATATTTT. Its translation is CASSPLVDGNTIYF.

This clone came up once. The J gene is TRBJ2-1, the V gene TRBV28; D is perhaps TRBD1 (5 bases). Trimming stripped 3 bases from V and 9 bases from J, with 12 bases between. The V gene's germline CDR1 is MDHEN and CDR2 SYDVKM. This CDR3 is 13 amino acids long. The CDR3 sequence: CASSLPGSAEQFF. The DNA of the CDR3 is TGTGCCAGCAGTTTGCCAGGGTCGGCTGAGCAGTTCTTC.

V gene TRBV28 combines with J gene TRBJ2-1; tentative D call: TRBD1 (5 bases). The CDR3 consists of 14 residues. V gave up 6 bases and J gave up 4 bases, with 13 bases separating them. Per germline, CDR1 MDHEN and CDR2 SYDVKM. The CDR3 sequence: CASSARGAYNEQFF. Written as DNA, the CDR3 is TGTGCCAGCAGCGCCCGTGGGGCGTACAATGAGCAGTTCTTC.